A selection of T cell receptor beta chains follows, all from one sample in a study of blood T cell repertoires in COVID-19. Only in-frame clones appear in the TCRdb table, and some are missing; sequencing was by immunoSEQ multiplex PCR. The sample yields about 200,000 clones, roughly 80% seen once. The sample consisted of PBMCs or T cells enriched from blood (not recorded which). All receptors derive from a man in his forties who had recovered from COVID-19. The CDR3 runs from the conserved cysteine through the conserved F or W. The D gene is left open where the match is weak. Clone size is not always given. Where it is, it says once, few, many or a class for expanded clones.

TRBD1,TRBV5-1,NA,TRBJ1-2,TGCGCCAGCAGCTTAGACAGGGGTCTAACGACGGGCTACACCTTC,CASSLDRGLTTGYTF
TRBD2,TRBV7-2,NA,TRBJ2-1,TGTGCCAGCAGTGCCGGGACTAGCGGGAGTAGTGAGCAGTTCTTC,CASSAGTSGSSEQFF
TRBD2,TRBV5-1,NA,TRBJ2-2,TGCGCCAGCGAGAGTAATAGCGGGAGAACCGGGGAGCTGTTTTTT,CASESNSGRTGELFF
NA,TRBV4-1,NA,TRBJ1-2,TGCGCCAGCAGCCAAGATGGGGGCCGAGCGGGAGGCTATGGCTACACCTTC,CASSQDGGRAGGYGYTF
TRBD1,TRBV2,NA,TRBJ1-2,TGTGCCAGCAACTCGCCGGGACAGGGGTCAGGGGGCTACACCTTC,CASNSPGQGSGGYTF
TRBD1,TRBV7-8,NA,TRBJ1-2,TGTGCCAGCAGCTTAGGACAGGGGGCGCTTTCTGGAGGCTACACCTTC,CASSLGQGALSGGYTF
TRBD2,TRBV7-8,NA,TRBJ2-1,TGTGCCAGCAGCTTAAGGGGACTAGCGGCTCCCCATGAGCAGTTCTTC,CASSLRGLAAPHEQFF
NA,TRBV27,NA,TRBJ2-2,TGTGCCAGCAGTGCGACAATCGGGGAGCTGTTTTTT,CASSATIGELFF
NA,TRBV12-5,NA,TRBJ1-2,TGTGCTAGTGCCCCCCAGCAGGGAGGAGGCTACACCTTC,CASAPQQGGGYTF
NA,TRBV4-1,NA,TRBJ2-3,TGCGCCAGCAGCCAAGGGTCAGCGGATACGCAGTATTTT,CASSQGSADTQYF
NA,TRBV5-1,NA,TRBJ1-2,TGCGCCAGCAGCTTGGAAGACAGACGCTATGGCTACACCTTC,CASSLEDRRYGYTF
TRBD1,TRBV13,NA,TRBJ1-1,TGTGCCAGCAGCCCCACAGGGGGAACTGAAGCTTTCTTT,CASSPTGGTEAFF
NA,TRBV10-3,NA,TRBJ2-1,TGTGCCATCAGAGACTTCGGGAGTGGGTCCTACAATGAGCAGTTCTTC,CAIRDFGSGSYNEQFF
NA,TRBV19,NA,TRBJ1-2,TGTGCCAGTAGTACCAACGCCCTGGACGGACTACTCTATGGCTACACCTTC,CASSTNALDGLLYGYTF
TRBD1,TRBV5-6,NA,TRBJ2-7,TGTGCCAGCAGCTTCCGGGACAGGGGGCCCTACGAGCAGTACTTC,CASSFRDRGPYEQYF
NA,TRBV27,NA,TRBJ1-4,TGTGCCAGCAGTTTCGGTTCTATGTCAACTAATGAAAAACTGTTTTTT,CASSFGSMSTNEKLFF
NA,TRBV19,NA,TRBJ2-5,TGTGCCAGTAGTATAATAGGGGGAGAAGAGACCCAGTACTTC,CASSIIGGEETQYF
NA,TRBV5-4,NA,TRBJ1-5,TGTGCCAGCAGCCCGGGAGGGGGGCAGGGCAATCAGCCCCAGCATTTT,CASSPGGGQGNQPQHF
NA,TRBV7-9,NA,TRBJ2-1,TGTGCCAGCAGCAGAACCCGAGACCCGGCCGGGAGCGCAGGGAATGAGCAGTTCTTC,CASSRTRDPAGSAGNEQFF
TRBD1,TRBV5-1,NA,TRBJ1-1,TGCGCCAGCAGCCGATCTGTGGACAGGGCTAACACTGAAGCTTTCTTT,CASSRSVDRANTEAFF
NA,TRBV6-5,NA,TRBJ1-5,TGTGCCAGCAGTTATAATAGCAATCAGCCCCAGCATTTT,CASSYNSNQPQHF
NA,TRBV27,once,TRBJ1-6,TGTGCCAGCAGTCCCCTGGTTCAGTCACCCCTCCACTTT,CASSPLVQSPLHF
NA,TRBV27,NA,TRBJ1-5,TGTGCCAGCACCCCGTCCCCGGATCAGCCCCAGCATTTT,CASTPSPDQPQHF
TRBD1,TRBV7-2,NA,TRBJ1-5,TGTGCCAGCAGCCCGAACGGACAGGGGACCCCTCAGGATTTT,CASSPNGQGTPQDF
NA,TRBV2,few,TRBJ2-3,TGTGCCAGCAGTACCGGTCCCCAAGAGACAGATACGCAGTATTTT,CASSTGPQETDTQYF
NA,TRBV6-5,NA,TRBJ1-1,TGTGCCAGCATGTTCAATGGGGGGGGATCCACTGAAGCTTTCTTT,CASMFNGGGSTEAFF
TRBD1,TRBV30,NA,TRBJ2-3,TGTGCCTGGAACCAGGGGGGCACAGATACGCAGTATTTT,CAWNQGGTDTQYF
NA,TRBV11-2,NA,TRBJ1-1,TGTGCCAGCAGCGTAGGCGGGGGTGGGCCTGAAGCTTTCTTT,CASSVGGGGPEAFF
TRBD2,TRBV24-1,NA,TRBJ2-1,TGTGCCACCAGTGATTTGTCTAGCGGGGGTTGGAATGAGCAGTTCTTC,CATSDLSSGGWNEQFF
NA,TRBV6-5,NA,TRBJ2-6,TGTGCCAGCAGTCCCAGCTCTGGGGCCAACGTCCTGACTTTC,CASSPSSGANVLTF
NA,TRBV5-8,NA,TRBJ1-3,TGTGCCAGCAGCTACACTGGAAACACCATATATTTT,CASSYTGNTIYF
NA,TRBV5-1,NA,TRBJ1-1,TGCGCCAGCAGCTTGGACCCCCACCCGGAGGGAAACACTGAAGCTTTCTTT,CASSLDPHPEGNTEAFF
TRBD1,TRBV28,NA,TRBJ1-5,TGTGCCAGCAGTTCGACAGGGGGCAGCACTCAGCCCCAGCATTTT,CASSSTGGSTQPQHF